The T cell receptor beta chain described here comes from a study of cytomegalovirus exposure and HLA in healthy donors. Across the whole study: Approximately 81% of more than 300 genotyped donors fell in the Caucasian-associated ancestry cluster. Study-wide findings and caveats: Some TCR beta chains (over 150 of them) were listed as cytomegalovirus-associated. In a later analysis, about 17,000 TCR beta sequences were associated with HLA alleles at 0.05 false discovery rate.

Remarks on this clone: Its antigen is still unknown.

PCR used 60 Vbeta primers and 13 Jbeta primers. TCRdb's copy holds only in-frame clones and misses some; the assay was immunoSEQ multiplex PCR. The profile shows 110,000 to 150,000 clones, more than 75% of them singletons. The CDR3 runs 11 residues. In germline, CDR1 is MGHDK, CDR2 SYGVNS. Between the trimmed V and J ends, which lost 2 bases and 5 bases, there was a span of 3 bases. Healthy bone marrow donors formed the donor group. The sequence was collected from a woman younger than 30 in good health and CMV-seropositive. The J gene is TRBJ2-5, the V gene TRBV25-1; D not resolved. The sample taken for sequencing was PBMCs. The CDR3 sequence is CASSELETQYF. In DNA, the CDR3 is TGTGCCAGCAGTGAACTGGAGACCCAGTACTTC. Full variable domain (rest looked up from reference TRBV25-1 and TRBJ2-5): EADIYQTPRYLVIGTGKKITLECSQTMGHDKMYWYQQDPGMELHLIHYSYGVNSTEKGDLSSESTVSRIRTEHFPLTLESARPSHTSQYLCASSELETQYFGPGTRLLVL.